One sample yielded the 11 T cell receptor beta chains listed below, sequenced in a study of control samples from healthy donors and cancer patients. Clones were sequenced by immunoSEQ multiplex PCR, and TCRdb holds only the in-frame ones, with some missing. Of about 130,000 clones listed, over 75% are singletons. Sequencing was performed on blood. The receptor set was obtained from a man aged 18 to 29 in good health.

This chain links TRBV11-2 with TRBJ1-6; unclear D gene. From germline, CDR1 is SGHAT and CDR2 FQNNGV. The CDR3 extends over 13 amino acids. V lost 0 bases and J 10 bases, leaving 7 bases between the germline ends. CDR3 amino acids: CASSLDRSSPLHF. CDR3 bases: TGTGCCAGCAGCTTAGATCGTTCGTCACCCCTCCACTTT.

The V and J genes are TRBV6-1 and TRBJ1-2; the D is unclear. This CDR3 has 17 amino acids. Germline V gene data show CDR1 as MNHNS and CDR2 as SASEGT. V was trimmed by 0 bases and J by 1 base, leaving 15 bases between them. CDR3 amino acids: CASSEAVVPGDNYGYTF. CDR3 DNA: TGTGCCAGCAGTGAAGCGGTGGTGCCAGGAGATAACTATGGCTACACCTTC.

This sequence joins TRBV27 and TRBJ1-1; D is possibly TRBD1 (6 bases). The CDR3 is 14 residues long. V was clipped by 6 bases and J by 5 bases, with 16 bases between them. CDR1 and CDR2 from the germline V gene are MNHEY and SMNVEV (reference sequence). CDR3 sequence (DNA): TGTGCCAGCAGGCCGACAGGCTGGGGGACTGAAGCTTTCTTT. Amino acids: CASRPTGWGTEAFF.

J is TRBJ1-5 and V is TRBV27, with D uncertain. This CDR3 comprises 14 residues. Trimming left V 5 bases short and J 0 bases short, with 8 bases between. From germline, CDR1 is MNHEY and CDR2 SMNVEV (reference sequence). The CDR3 sequence is CASSPQYSNQPQHF. Written as DNA, the CDR3 is TGTGCCAGCAGTCCCCAATATAGCAATCAGCCCCAGCATTTT.

The chain has TRBV27 and TRBJ1-1, with a weak D call TRBD1 (6 bases). The CDR3 is made up of 14 amino acids. V lost 8 bases, J lost 0 bases, and 13 bases lay in between. The germline V gene encodes CDR1 MNHEY and CDR2 SMNVEV (reference sequence). The CDR3 DNA is TGTGCCAGCCTCGACAGGAGGATGAACACTGAAGCTTTCTTT. It codes for CASLDRRMNTEAFF.

The chain has TRBV10-2 and TRBJ2-1, with a weak D call TRBD1 (6 bases). The germline V gene encodes CDR1 WSHSY and CDR2 SAAADI. This CDR3 is 12 amino acids long. Between the trimmed V and J ends, which lost 8 bases and 6 bases, there was a span of 11 bases. DNA for the CDR3: TGCGCCAGCGGAACAGGGTCCAATGAGCAGTTCTTC. This gives the protein CASGTGSNEQFF.

DNA for the CDR3: TGTGCCAGCAGTTTACAAGTCCATTATGGCTACACCTTC. Its protein is CASSLQVHYGYTF. The V and J genes are TRBV12-3 or TRBV12-4 and TRBJ1-2; unclear D gene. V lost 2 bases and J lost 5, with 9 bases in between. The CDR3 totals 13 residues.

A word on this clone: One junction end does not reproduce the germline sequence, and a read error may be involved. This chain connects TRBV20-1 to TRBJ2-7, with 12 bases identical to TRBD2. The germline gives CDR1 DFQATT, CDR2 SNEGSKA (reference sequence). The CDR3 is made up of 11 amino acids. The CDR3 sequence is CSALTPGLAGF. CDR3 DNA: TGCAGTGCTCTTACTCCGGGACTAGCGGGCTTC.

The chain uses TRBV19 and TRBJ1-3, with D perhaps TRBD1 (6 bases). V dropped 5 bases and J dropped 0 bases, with 23 bases sitting between them. The CDR3 runs 19 residues. Germline V gene data show CDR1 as LNHDA and CDR2 as SQIVND (reference sequence). The CDR3 DNA is TGTGCCAGTAGTTTTAAGGGGTCGACGGGGGCCCACTCTGGAAACACCATATATTTT. Its protein is CASSFKGSTGAHSGNTIYF. Complete variable domain (other parts from reference TRBV19 and TRBJ1-3): DGGITQSPKYLFRKEGQNVTLSCEQNLNHDAMYWYRQDPGQGLRLIYYSQIVNDFQKGDIAEGYSVSREKKESFPLTVTSAQKNPTAFYLCASSFKGSTGAHSGNTIYFGEGSWLTVV.

The chain uses TRBV12-3 or TRBV12-4 and TRBJ2-5, with D unclear. There are 12 residues in the CDR3. The germline V and J ends were trimmed by 6 bases and 4 bases, with 9 bases remaining between them. The CDR3 DNA sequence: TGTGCCAGCAGCCAACTCAGAGAGACCCAGTACTTC. It is translated as CASSQLRETQYF.

The V and J genes are TRBV7-2 and TRBJ1-1, with D hard to call. The CDR3 loop spans 13 amino acids. Germline lookup yields CDR1 SGHTA and CDR2 FQGNSA. V lost 1 base and J 11 bases, leaving 14 bases between the germline ends. The CDR3 reads CASSLDRSRRAFF. The CDR3 DNA reads as TGTGCCAGCAGCTTAGACAGATCCCGGCGCGCTTTCTTT.